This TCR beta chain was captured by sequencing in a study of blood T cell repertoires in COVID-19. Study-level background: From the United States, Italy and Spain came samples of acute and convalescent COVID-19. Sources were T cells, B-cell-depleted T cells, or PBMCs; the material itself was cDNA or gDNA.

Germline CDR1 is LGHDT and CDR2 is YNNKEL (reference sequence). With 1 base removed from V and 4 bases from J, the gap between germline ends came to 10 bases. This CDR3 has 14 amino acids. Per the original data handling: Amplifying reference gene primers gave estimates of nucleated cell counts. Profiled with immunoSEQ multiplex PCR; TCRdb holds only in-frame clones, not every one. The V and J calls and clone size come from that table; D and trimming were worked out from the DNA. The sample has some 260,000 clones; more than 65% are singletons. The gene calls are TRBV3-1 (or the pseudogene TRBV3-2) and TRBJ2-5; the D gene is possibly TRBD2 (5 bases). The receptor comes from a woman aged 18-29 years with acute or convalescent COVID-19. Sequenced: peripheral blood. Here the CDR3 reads CASSQAASTETQYF. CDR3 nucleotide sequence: TGTGCCAGCAGCCAAGCGGCTAGCACAGAGACCCAGTACTTC.